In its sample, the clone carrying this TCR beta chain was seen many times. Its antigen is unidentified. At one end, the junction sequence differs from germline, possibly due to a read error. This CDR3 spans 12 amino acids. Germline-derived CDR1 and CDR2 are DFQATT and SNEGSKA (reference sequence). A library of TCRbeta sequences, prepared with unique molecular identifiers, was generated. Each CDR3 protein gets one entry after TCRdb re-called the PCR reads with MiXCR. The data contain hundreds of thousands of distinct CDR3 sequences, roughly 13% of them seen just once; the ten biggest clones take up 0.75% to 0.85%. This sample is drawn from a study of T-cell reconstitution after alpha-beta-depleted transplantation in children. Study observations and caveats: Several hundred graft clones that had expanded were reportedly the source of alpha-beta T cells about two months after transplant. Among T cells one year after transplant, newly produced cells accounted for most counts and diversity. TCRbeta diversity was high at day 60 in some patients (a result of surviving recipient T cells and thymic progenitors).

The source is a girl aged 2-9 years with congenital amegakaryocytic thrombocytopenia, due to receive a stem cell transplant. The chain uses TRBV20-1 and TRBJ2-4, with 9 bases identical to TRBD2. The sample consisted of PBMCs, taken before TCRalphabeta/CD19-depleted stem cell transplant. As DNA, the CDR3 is TGCAGTGCCCTTAGTAGGGGGACTAGCATGGACTTC. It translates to CSALSRGTSMDF.